The rows below give T cell receptor beta chains drawn from one sample of a study of blood T cell repertoires in COVID-19. Measured with immunoSEQ multiplex PCR; TCRdb has only the in-frame clones, and not every one. Here the sample spans approximately 300,000 clones, around 87% being singletons. Sequenced sample: PBMCs or T cells enriched from blood (not recorded which). Receptors were obtained from a woman aged 25 to 45 who had recovered from COVID-19. Both conserved end residues are part of each CDR3. D genes are given only for firm matches. Only part of the rows carry a size: once, few, many, or a class if the clone is expanded.

d_gene: TRBD1; j_gene: TRBJ2-2; v_gene: TRBV19; abundance: .; CDR3aa: CASRLGQGYTGELFF; CDR3nt: TGTGCCAGTAGGCTGGGACAGGGATACACCGGGGAGCTGTTTTTT
d_gene: TRBD2; j_gene: TRBJ2-5; v_gene: TRBV11-2; abundance: .; CDR3aa: CASSLGLAGLPPETQYF; CDR3nt: TGTGCCAGCAGCTTAGGGCTAGCGGGGCTCCCCCCTGAGACCCAGTACTTC
d_gene: TRBD1; j_gene: TRBJ2-7; v_gene: TRBV4-1; abundance: .; CDR3aa: CASSQARGQVDNEQYF; CDR3nt: TGCGCCAGCAGCCAAGCAAGGGGACAGGTGGATAACGAGCAGTACTTC
d_gene: TRBD1; j_gene: TRBJ2-7; v_gene: TRBV6-5; abundance: .; CDR3aa: CASSTRRTGGHEQYF; CDR3nt: TGTGCCAGCAGTACCCGTAGAACAGGGGGCCACGAGCAGTACTTC
d_gene: .; j_gene: TRBJ2-2; v_gene: TRBV18; abundance: .; CDR3aa: CASSPQGESGELFF; CDR3nt: TGTGCCAGCTCACCACAAGGGGAATCCGGGGAGCTGTTTTTT
d_gene: .; j_gene: TRBJ1-3; v_gene: TRBV6-5; abundance: .; CDR3aa: CASTLSPGNTIYF; CDR3nt: TGTGCCAGCACCTTATCCCCTGGAAACACCATATATTTT
d_gene: .; j_gene: TRBJ2-2; v_gene: TRBV6-1; abundance: once; CDR3aa: CASSEAHYPLAGPGELFF; CDR3nt: TGTGCCAGCAGTGAAGCGCACTACCCATTGGCCGGTCCCGGGGAGCTGTTTTTT
d_gene: .; j_gene: TRBJ1-2; v_gene: TRBV28; abundance: .; CDR3aa: CASTIEARSGYTF; CDR3nt: TGTGCCAGCACCATTGAAGCCCGTTCAGGCTACACCTTC
d_gene: .; j_gene: TRBJ1-3; v_gene: TRBV10-3; abundance: .; CDR3aa: CASLRGNTIYF; CDR3nt: TGTGCCTCGCTGAGAGGAAACACCATATATTTT
d_gene: .; j_gene: TRBJ2-5; v_gene: TRBV19; abundance: once; CDR3aa: CASTISTAQETQYF; CDR3nt: TGTGCCAGTACCATATCGACAGCTCAAGAGACCCAGTACTTC
d_gene: .; j_gene: TRBJ1-2; v_gene: TRBV18; abundance: .; CDR3aa: CASSPIITAGNYGYTF; CDR3nt: TGTGCCAGCTCACCTATAATTACGGCAGGAAACTATGGCTACACCTTC
d_gene: .; j_gene: TRBJ2-2; v_gene: TRBV19; abundance: .; CDR3aa: CASSIDWRLRRGTGELFF; CDR3nt: TGTGCCAGTAGTATAGATTGGCGTCTCCGGCGGGGCACCGGGGAGCTGTTTTTT
d_gene: .; j_gene: TRBJ2-7; v_gene: TRBV2; abundance: .; CDR3aa: CATEADENVEQYF; CDR3nt: TGTGCCACCGAGGCCGACGAAAACGTGGAGCAGTACTTC
d_gene: .; j_gene: TRBJ2-1; v_gene: TRBV7-9; abundance: .; CDR3aa: CASSFLSRAYNEQFF; CDR3nt: TGTGCCAGCAGCTTTCTCTCGCGGGCCTACAATGAGCAGTTCTTC
d_gene: .; j_gene: TRBJ2-1; v_gene: TRBV9; abundance: .; CDR3aa: CASSVVGTPPLYNEQFF; CDR3nt: TGTGCCAGCAGCGTAGTGGGGACTCCACCTCTCTACAATGAGCAGTTCTTC
d_gene: TRBD1; j_gene: TRBJ2-1; v_gene: TRBV9; abundance: .; CDR3aa: CASSARTGGRGEQFF; CDR3nt: TGTGCCAGCAGCGCCCGGACAGGGGGCAGGGGTGAGCAGTTCTTC
d_gene: .; j_gene: TRBJ1-2; v_gene: TRBV3-1/TRBV3-2; abundance: .; CDR3aa: CASSGTPGYGYTF; CDR3nt: TGTGCCAGCAGTGGAACACCGGGCTATGGCTACACCTTC
d_gene: TRBD2; j_gene: TRBJ2-7; v_gene: TRBV7-2; abundance: .; CDR3aa: CASRALPQLAGTYEQYF; CDR3nt: TGTGCCAGCAGGGCCCTCCCACAGCTAGCGGGGACCTACGAGCAGTACTTC
d_gene: TRBD1; j_gene: TRBJ1-2; v_gene: TRBV6-5; abundance: .; CDR3aa: CASLRSGTGYGYTF; CDR3nt: TGTGCCAGCCTCCGTTCCGGGACAGGGTATGGCTACACCTTC
d_gene: .; j_gene: TRBJ1-2; v_gene: TRBV14; abundance: .; CDR3aa: CASSPDTDGYTF; CDR3nt: TGTGCCAGCAGCCCGGACACTGATGGCTACACCTTC
d_gene: .; j_gene: TRBJ1-2; v_gene: TRBV11-1; abundance: once; CDR3aa: CASSSYYNYGYTF; CDR3nt: TGTGCCAGCAGCTCCTATTATAACTATGGCTACACCTTC
d_gene: .; j_gene: TRBJ1-1; v_gene: TRBV6-5; abundance: .; CDR3aa: CASGQRNTEAFF; CDR3nt: TGTGCCAGCGGCCAGCGGAACACTGAAGCTTTCTTT
d_gene: .; j_gene: TRBJ1-1; v_gene: TRBV5-6; abundance: .; CDR3aa: CASSLGWQGPEAFF; CDR3nt: TGTGCCAGCAGCTTGGGCTGGCAGGGCCCCGAAGCTTTCTTT
d_gene: TRBD1; j_gene: TRBJ1-4; v_gene: TRBV5-1; abundance: few; CDR3aa: CASSLAGTANEKLFF; CDR3nt: TGCGCCAGCAGCTTGGCCGGGACAGCTAATGAAAAACTGTTTTTT
d_gene: .; j_gene: TRBJ1-3; v_gene: TRBV5-5; abundance: .; CDR3aa: CASSFIAGAGNTIYF; CDR3nt: TGTGCCAGCAGCTTCATTGCAGGGGCTGGAAACACCATATATTTT
d_gene: .; j_gene: TRBJ2-7; v_gene: TRBV7-8; abundance: .; CDR3aa: CASSTGTWTVDYEQYF; CDR3nt: TGTGCCAGCAGCACAGGCACGTGGACGGTCGATTACGAGCAGTACTTC
d_gene: TRBD1; j_gene: TRBJ1-4; v_gene: TRBV19; abundance: .; CDR3aa: CASRGTGVGHEKLFF; CDR3nt: TGTGCCAGTAGGGGAACAGGGGTAGGACATGAAAAACTGTTTTTT
d_gene: TRBD2; j_gene: TRBJ2-2; v_gene: TRBV7-8; abundance: few; CDR3aa: CASSFSGLAGRTGELFF; CDR3nt: TGTGCCAGCAGCTTTTCTGGACTAGCGGGGCGGACGGGGGAGCTGTTTTTT
d_gene: TRBD2; j_gene: TRBJ2-2; v_gene: TRBV5-1; abundance: .; CDR3aa: CASSLNGGADTGELFF; CDR3nt: TGCGCCAGCAGCCTTAACGGGGGGGCCGACACCGGGGAGCTGTTTTTT
d_gene: .; j_gene: TRBJ1-2; v_gene: TRBV24-1; abundance: .; CDR3aa: CATSDPRAGNGYTF; CDR3nt: TGTGCCACCAGTGATCCCCGGGCCGGGAATGGCTACACCTTC
d_gene: TRBD1; j_gene: TRBJ1-2; v_gene: TRBV12-3/TRBV12-4; abundance: .; CDR3aa: CASSRQGAGGYTF; CDR3nt: TGTGCCAGCAGCAGGCAGGGGGCTGGTGGCTACACCTTC
d_gene: TRBD1; j_gene: TRBJ1-3; v_gene: TRBV28; abundance: .; CDR3aa: CASSLGQSLGNTIYF; CDR3nt: TGTGCCAGCAGTTTGGGACAGAGCCTCGGAAACACCATATATTTT
d_gene: .; j_gene: TRBJ2-1; v_gene: TRBV7-7; abundance: .; CDR3aa: CASSPTTGNSYNEQFF; CDR3nt: TGTGCTAGCAGCCCTACGACTGGAAACTCCTACAATGAGCAGTTCTTC
d_gene: .; j_gene: TRBJ1-5; v_gene: TRBV7-3; abundance: .; CDR3aa: CASSLSGNQPQHF; CDR3nt: TGTGCCAGCAGCTTAAGCGGCAATCAGCCCCAGCATTTT
d_gene: TRBD1; j_gene: TRBJ1-2; v_gene: TRBV4-2; abundance: .; CDR3aa: CASSQVEGARGYTF; CDR3nt: TGTGCCAGCAGCCAAGTCGAGGGGGCGCGTGGCTACACCTTC
d_gene: .; j_gene: TRBJ1-5; v_gene: TRBV6-1; abundance: .; CDR3aa: CASSEGRAEDQPQHF; CDR3nt: TGTGCCAGCAGTGAAGGGCGGGCGGAGGATCAGCCCCAGCATTTT
d_gene: .; j_gene: TRBJ1-5; v_gene: TRBV10-2; abundance: .; CDR3aa: CASKQANSNQPQHF; CDR3nt: TGCGCCAGCAAGCAAGCAAATAGCAATCAGCCCCAGCATTTT
d_gene: .; j_gene: TRBJ1-4; v_gene: TRBV5-1; abundance: .; CDR3aa: CASSLDWANEKLFF; CDR3nt: TGCGCCAGCAGCTTGGACTGGGCCAATGAAAAACTGTTTTTT
d_gene: .; j_gene: TRBJ2-5; v_gene: TRBV7-2; abundance: .; CDR3aa: CASSPGGARQETQYF; CDR3nt: TGTGCCAGCAGCCCCGGTGGGGCGCGTCAAGAGACCCAGTACTTC
d_gene: .; j_gene: TRBJ1-2; v_gene: TRBV7-8; abundance: .; CDR3aa: CASSLAPLYGYTF; CDR3nt: TGTGCCAGCAGCTTAGCCCCCCTCTATGGCTACACCTTC
d_gene: .; j_gene: TRBJ2-2; v_gene: TRBV5-1; abundance: .; CDR3aa: CASSLIRGTGVGNTGELFF; CDR3nt: TGCGCCAGCAGCTTGATTAGGGGGACCGGGGTCGGGAACACCGGGGAGCTGTTTTTT
d_gene: TRBD1; j_gene: TRBJ1-2; v_gene: TRBV27; abundance: .; CDR3aa: CASRGGQAHYGYTF; CDR3nt: TGTGCCAGCAGGGGGGGACAGGCCCACTATGGCTACACCTTC
d_gene: .; j_gene: TRBJ1-5; v_gene: TRBV11-2; abundance: few; CDR3aa: CASSLQGLSNQPQHF; CDR3nt: TGTGCCAGCAGCTTACAGGGGCTTAGCAATCAGCCCCAGCATTTT
d_gene: .; j_gene: TRBJ1-1; v_gene: TRBV28; abundance: .; CDR3aa: CASSLSFAGNTEAFF; CDR3nt: TGTGCCAGCAGTTTATCTTTCGCCGGGAACACTGAAGCTTTCTTT
d_gene: .; j_gene: TRBJ2-7; v_gene: TRBV6-5; abundance: .; CDR3aa: CASSYRRGGALEQYF; CDR3nt: TGTGCCAGCAGTTATAGGCGTGGAGGGGCCCTCGAGCAGTACTTC
d_gene: TRBD2; j_gene: TRBJ2-2; v_gene: TRBV7-2; abundance: .; CDR3aa: CASSPRGQRGDTGELFF; CDR3nt: TGTGCCAGCAGCCCTAGGGGTCAGCGGGGCGACACCGGGGAGCTGTTTTTT
d_gene: TRBD1; j_gene: TRBJ1-1; v_gene: TRBV19; abundance: .; CDR3aa: CASSTRQGGMNTEAFF; CDR3nt: TGTGCCAGTAGTACCAGACAGGGGGGAATGAACACTGAAGCTTTCTTT
d_gene: TRBD1; j_gene: TRBJ2-5; v_gene: TRBV19; abundance: .; CDR3aa: CASSRGTVTKETQYF; CDR3nt: TGTGCCAGTAGCAGAGGGACAGTTACTAAAGAGACCCAGTACTTC
d_gene: .; j_gene: TRBJ2-7; v_gene: TRBV7-9; abundance: .; CDR3aa: CASSLGVLASSTYEQYF; CDR3nt: TGTGCCAGCAGCTTAGGTGTCCTAGCCTCCTCGACTTACGAGCAGTACTTC
d_gene: .; j_gene: TRBJ1-5; v_gene: TRBV28; abundance: .; CDR3aa: CASRGRLLNNQPQHF; CDR3nt: TGTGCCAGCAGAGGGAGACTGCTTAACAATCAGCCCCAGCATTTT
d_gene: .; j_gene: TRBJ1-6; v_gene: TRBV7-8; abundance: .; CDR3aa: CASSLRTDSPLHF; CDR3nt: TGTGCCAGCAGCCTGCGGACAGATTCACCCCTCCACTTT
d_gene: .; j_gene: TRBJ2-3; v_gene: TRBV3-1/TRBV3-2; abundance: .; CDR3aa: CASSQRGGMTDTQYF; CDR3nt: TGTGCCAGCAGCCAAAGGGGGGGGATGACAGATACGCAGTATTTT
d_gene: TRBD2; j_gene: TRBJ2-7; v_gene: TRBV11-2; abundance: .; CDR3aa: CASSSAGGLAGEQYF; CDR3nt: TGTGCCAGCAGCTCCGCCGGCGGGCTAGCGGGGGAGCAGTACTTC
d_gene: .; j_gene: TRBJ2-3; v_gene: TRBV7-9; abundance: .; CDR3aa: CASSLTWGVDTQYF; CDR3nt: TGTGCCAGCAGCTTAACGTGGGGGGTGGATACGCAGTATTTT
d_gene: .; j_gene: TRBJ1-1; v_gene: TRBV5-5; abundance: .; CDR3aa: CARRGGGGERTEAFF; CDR3nt: TGTGCCCGCAGGGGAGGCGGGGGGGAACGGACTGAAGCTTTCTTT
d_gene: TRBD2; j_gene: TRBJ2-3; v_gene: TRBV3-1/TRBV3-2; abundance: .; CDR3aa: CASSRGLAGGTTQYF; CDR3nt: TGTGCCAGCAGCCGCGGACTAGCGGGGGGAACTACGCAGTATTTT
d_gene: TRBD1; j_gene: TRBJ1-1; v_gene: TRBV3-1/TRBV3-2; abundance: .; CDR3aa: CASSSGQGAEAFF; CDR3nt: TGTGCCAGCAGCTCGGGACAGGGCGCTGAAGCTTTCTTT
d_gene: .; j_gene: TRBJ2-2; v_gene: TRBV5-1; abundance: .; CDR3aa: CASSTGTLNTGELFF; CDR3nt: TGCGCCAGCAGCACCGGGACACTAAACACCGGGGAGCTGTTTTTT
d_gene: TRBD1; j_gene: TRBJ1-2; v_gene: TRBV11-2; abundance: few; CDR3aa: CASSLEGRGLGGYTF; CDR3nt: TGTGCCAGCAGCTTAGAAGGCAGGGGGCTCGGTGGCTACACCTTC